This T cell receptor (beta chain) stems from a study of blood T cell repertoires in COVID-19. Looking at the study overall: Acute-phase and convalescent COVID-19 samples originated in the United States, Italy and Spain. The analysed material was cDNA or gDNA that came from T cells, B-cell-depleted T cells, or PBMCs.

As processed by the authors: Estimation of nucleated cell counts was performed using reference gene primer amplification. Clones were sequenced by immunoSEQ multiplex PCR, and TCRdb holds only the in-frame ones, with some missing. The V and J calls and clone size come from that table; D and trimming were worked out from the DNA. The sample includes roughly 250,000 clones, approximately 90% of them seen just once. The CDR3 has 16 residues. Trimming took 3 bases from V and 4 from J; bases not matched to a gene: 4. Germline V gives CDR1 KGHDR, CDR2 SFDVKD. All recovered Cohort 3 donors got two negative PCRs, got clearance, or saw symptom resolution.

This chain connects TRBV24-1 to TRBJ2-5, with TRBD2 matching 13 bases. The sample comprised PBMCs or T cells enriched from blood (not recorded which). The sequence was obtained from a woman under 30 who had recovered from COVID-19. The CDR3 DNA follows: TGTGCCACCAGTGATGGCACTAGCGGGGGGGCAGAGACCCAGTACTTC. Encoded protein: CATSDGTSGGAETQYF.